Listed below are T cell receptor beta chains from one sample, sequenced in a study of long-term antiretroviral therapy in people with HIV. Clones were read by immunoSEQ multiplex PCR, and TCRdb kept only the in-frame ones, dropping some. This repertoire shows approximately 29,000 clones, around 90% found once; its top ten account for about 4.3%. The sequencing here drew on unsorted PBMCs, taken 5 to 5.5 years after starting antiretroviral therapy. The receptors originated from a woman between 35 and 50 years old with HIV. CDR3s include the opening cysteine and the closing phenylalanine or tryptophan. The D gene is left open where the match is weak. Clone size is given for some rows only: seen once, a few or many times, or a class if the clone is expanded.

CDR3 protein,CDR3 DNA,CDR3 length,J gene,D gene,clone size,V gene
CASSEPGSNTEAFF,TGTGCCAGCAGTGAACCAGGGTCGAACACTGAAGCTTTCTTT,14,TRBJ1-1,-,-,TRBV6-5
CSVDWPADGYTF,TGCAGCGTTGATTGGCCCGCGGACGGCTACACCTTC,12,TRBJ1-2,-,-,TRBV29-1
CASGYEQYF,TGCGCCAGCGGCTACGAGCAGTACTTC,9,TRBJ2-7,-,-,TRBV10-2
CASSFASTGVTEAFF,TGTGCCAGCAGTTTCGCCTCTACAGGGGTGACTGAAGCTTTCTTT,15,TRBJ1-1,TRBD1,-,TRBV27
CASSFQLASSYEQYF,TGTGCCAGCAGCTTCCAATTAGCCTCCTCCTACGAGCAGTACTTC,15,TRBJ2-7,-,-,TRBV7-8
CASSLLGGELFF,TGTGCCAGCAGCTTACTGGGTGGGGAGCTGTTTTTT,12,TRBJ2-2,-,once,TRBV7-2
CASSGGVAEAFF,TGTGCCAGCAGTGGGGGTGTGGCTGAAGCTTTCTTT,12,TRBJ1-1,-,-,TRBV6-1
CASRLAENTEAFF,TGCGCCAGCAGATTAGCAGAGAACACTGAAGCTTTCTTT,13,TRBJ1-1,-,-,TRBV10-1
CASRGGRDQPQHF,TGTGCCAGCAGAGGAGGAAGGGATCAGCCCCAGCATTTT,13,TRBJ1-5,-,-,TRBV6-6
CASSDRQGEGQPQHF,TGCGCCAGCAGTGACAGACAGGGTGAAGGGCAGCCCCAGCATTTT,15,TRBJ1-5,TRBD1,few,TRBV10-1
CAWSNGRPAEQFF,TGTGCCTGGAGCAACGGGAGGCCGGCTGAGCAGTTCTTC,13,TRBJ2-1,TRBD2,-,TRBV30
CSVVVAMAYNEQFF,TGCAGCGTTGTAGTCGCTATGGCCTACAATGAGCAGTTCTTC,14,TRBJ2-1,-,-,TRBV29-1
CATSKEGFIGTGGEKLFF,TGTGCCACCAGCAAAGAGGGTTTTATCGGGACAGGAGGTGAAAAACTGTTTTTT,18,TRBJ1-4,TRBD1,-,TRBV15
CASSENVNQPQHF,TGTGCCAGCAGTGAAAACGTCAATCAGCCCCAGCATTTT,13,TRBJ1-5,-,-,TRBV6-4
CAISPDGPTGANVLTF,TGTGCCATCAGTCCGGATGGGCCAACTGGGGCCAACGTCCTGACTTTC,16,TRBJ2-6,-,-,TRBV10-3
CASMDSTYEQYF,TGCGCCAGCATGGACAGCACCTACGAGCAGTACTTC,12,TRBJ2-7,-,-,TRBV10-2
CASRGGPTNTGELFF,TGTGCCAGCAGGGGGGGCCCAACGAACACCGGGGAGCTGTTTTTT,15,TRBJ2-2,-,few,TRBV11-2
CASSPLPQSNTEAFF,TGCGCCAGCAGCCCGCTACCACAGTCGAACACTGAAGCTTTCTTT,15,TRBJ1-1,-,-,TRBV5-1
CASSGGLEQYF,TGTGCCAGCAGTGGGGGTTTGGAGCAGTACTTC,11,TRBJ2-7,-,-,TRBV11-3
CASSRGGLGDTQYF,TGCGCCAGCAGCCGGGGGGGCCTTGGAGATACGCAGTATTTT,14,TRBJ2-3,-,-,TRBV4-1
CASSFGGGSEQFF,TGTGCCAGCAGCTTCGGTGGAGGTTCTGAGCAGTTCTTC,13,TRBJ2-1,-,-,TRBV5-4
CASSAYPGQGAEHF,TGTGCCAGTAGTGCCTACCCTGGACAGGGGGCCGAACATTTT,14,TRBJ1-5,TRBD1,-,TRBV19
CASSLGQGTEAFF,TGTGCCAGCAGCTTGGGACAGGGCACTGAAGCTTTCTTT,13,TRBJ1-1,TRBD1,-,TRBV11-2
CASSEALGQVGNQPQHF,TGTGCCAGCAGTGAAGCTCTGGGACAGGTTGGCAATCAGCCCCAGCATTTT,17,TRBJ1-5,TRBD1,-,TRBV6-1
CASSLYREGLSNFHEQYF,TGTGCCAGCAGCTTATACCGGGAGGGCCTAAGTAATTTCCACGAGCAGTACTTC,18,TRBJ2-7,TRBD2,-,TRBV7-8
CASKGVGQGVNNEQFF,TGTGCCAGCAAGGGGGTCGGACAGGGGGTGAACAATGAGCAGTTCTTC,16,TRBJ2-1,TRBD1,-,TRBV2
CASSRVSSYEQYF,TGTGCCAGCAGCCGTGTGAGCTCCTACGAGCAGTACTTC,13,TRBJ2-7,-,-,TRBV5-5
CAWSERDYEQYF,TGTGCCTGGAGCGAGAGGGACTACGAGCAGTACTTC,12,TRBJ2-7,-,-,TRBV30
CASSRDSHTPLVYGYTF,TGTGCCAGCAGCCGAGACAGTCACACCCCCCTCGTCTATGGCTACACCTTC,17,TRBJ1-2,-,-,TRBV7-9